Given below is one TCR beta chain in context. It lacks a known antigen. No base qualities exist here, and no much larger clone lies one base off it. The sample is drawn from a study of T cells after yellow fever vaccination (dated by TCRdb to between 2018 and 2020). Some background on the complete study: The SMART-Seq v4 Ultra Low Input RNA kit was used to prepare libraries from fractions with low cell numbers. Bulk TCR alpha and beta repertoires were sequenced longitudinally to track T-cell clones before and after primary and booster YFV17D yellow fever vaccination. Two healthy male donors, one aged 18 to 29 and one aged 30 to 40 years, made up the cohort. Bulk PBMC replicates and cell subsets were isolated from blood drawn at multiple timepoints before and after both primary and secondary immunization. General conclusions and limits of the study: A small fraction of clonotypes showed up in both the CD4 and CD8 compartments, probably as a result of convergent recombination. Most clones expanded after primary vaccination were re-detected after the booster (96% of CD4 and around 88% of CD8), suggesting broad memory maintenance. Compared with the primary T-cell response, the secondary T-cell response was weaker but faster, peaking on day 5 rather than day 15. The study included only two donors, which limits how far the findings can be generalized. Because abundant contaminating clonotypes from the bulk population could be contained in FACS-sorted repertoires, computational filtering was required.

The germline V gene yields SGHTA for CDR1 and FQGTGA for CDR2. After removal of 5 bases from V and 2 bases from J, the junction retains 11 bases not matched to a gene. The CDR3 covers 18 residues, taking in both the cysteine and the phenylalanine. This entry keeps only the CDR3 DNA: 54 bases, framed from base 1. The treatment or condition label here, explained by the study, means: live attenuated yellow fever vaccine strain. Two biological replicates of bulk PBMCs were collected at each blood-draw timepoint. A standard Ficoll-Paque protocol was used to isolate PBMCs from peripheral blood. RNA was extracted with TriZol from bulk PBMCs, CD4 and CD8 fractions, and dextramer-positive and dextramer-negative fractions. TCR cDNA was synthesized by 5'RACE template switching, which introduced a universal primer site and unique molecular identifiers. cDNA synthesis was primed from both the TCR alpha and TCR beta constant segments. Library amplification used two PCR steps, and the second PCR step added sample barcodes and sequencing adapters. Libraries were sequenced on Illumina HiSeq 2500 (2x100 bp) or NovaSeq (2x150 bp). In the source study's methods: MIGEC was used to demultiplex reads and collapse the reads into UMI consensus sequences, and MiXCR was used for V(D)J alignment. Using edgeR on replicate PBMC samples, clonotypes were called vaccine-responding if FDR was below 0.01 and the log2 fold change was above 5 up to day 15. Bulk clonotypes were assigned CD4 or CD8 identity according to which sequenced CD4 or CD8 repertoire held them at higher abundance. The raw public data were reprocessed by TCRdb itself: fastp quality trimming at Q25, MiXCR clonotype calling, in-frame beta chains only. Each CDR3 protein appears once, grouped with its most common genes and DNA. The authors' filters were not applied to this entry. The sample table shows 500,000 to 650,000 distinct CDR3 sequences, and about a sixth are seen once. The ten biggest clones cover about 18% of the sample.

This receptor was obtained from a man younger than 35 who received the YFV17D yellow fever vaccine. The sample here was PBMCs, taken about 5 days after the first yellow fever vaccination. The V and J segments used are TRBV7-3 and TRBJ2-2, and 10 junction bases match TRBD2. The nucleotides read TGTGCCAGCAGCCCCCTCCTTACTAGCGGGGTCAACACCGGGGAGCTGTTTTTT. It translates to CASSPLLTSGVNTGELFF.